The 13 T cell receptor beta chains presented below share a single source sample, sequenced in a study of blood T cell repertoires in COVID-19. TCRdb's table, derived via immunoSEQ multiplex PCR, lists solely in-frame clones and lacks some. The profile shows about 480,000 clones, around nine tenths of them singletons. Sequencing was carried out using PBMCs or T cells enriched from blood (not recorded which). The receptors were gathered from a woman in her forties who had recovered from COVID-19.

The genes are TRBV3-1 (or the pseudogene TRBV3-2) and TRBJ2-7, with D perhaps TRBD2 (6 bases). CDR3 length equals 16 residues. From germline, CDR1 is LGHDT and CDR2 YNNKEL (reference sequence). Between the trimmed V and J ends, which lost 0 bases and 0 bases, there was a span of 12 bases. The CDR3 coding sequence is TGTGCCAGCAGCCAAGATCGGGGGATCACCTCCTACGAGCAGTACTTC. Translation gives CASSQDRGITSYEQYF.

The rearrangement links TRBV21-1 to TRBJ1-6; whether TRBD1, the table's D call, matches the DNA was not checked. TRBV21-1 is noted as a pseudogene. The CDR3 covers 14 residues. The CDR3 DNA reads as TGTGCCAGCAGCAACCAAGTTGACAGGGTCCCCCTCCACTTT. This encodes CASSNQVDRVPLHF.

The CDR3 spells CASSTSGRGFGYEQYF. CDR3 in DNA: TGTGCCAGCAGCACCAGCGGGAGGGGGTTTGGCTACGAGCAGTACTTC. V gene TRBV7-2 combines with J gene TRBJ2-7, with 10 nucleotides matching TRBD2. Trimming took 5 bases from V and 3 from J; bases not matched to a gene: 10. This CDR3 is 16 amino acids long. The V gene's germline CDR1 is SGHTA and CDR2 FQGNSA.

This chain connects TRBV18 to TRBJ2-7; no definite D call. The CDR3 consists of 11 residues. CDR1 is KGHSH, CDR2 LQKENI, per germline. V was pared by 3 bases and J by 6 bases, with 6 bases between. The CDR3 DNA reads as TGTGCCAGCTCACCCCGGTCCGAGCAGTACTTC. Its translation: CASSPRSEQYF.

This chain links TRBV23-1 with TRBJ2-3; 11 bases agree with TRBD2. TRBV23-1 is designated an ORF whose function remains uncertain. The CDR3 runs to 20 residues. J was trimmed by 1 base and V by 3 bases; bases with no gene match: 15. CDR3 residues: CASSHLDIRTSGFRTDTQYF. Here the CDR3 DNA reads TGCGCCAGCAGTCATCTCGATATAAGGACTAGCGGGTTTCGCACAGATACGCAGTATTTT.

To note about this clone: The same CDR3 arises from other DNA sequences in this sample as well. The chain has TRBV6-2 or TRBV6-3 and TRBJ1-2; 7 positions agree with TRBD1. The germline gives CDR1 MNHEY, CDR2 SVGEGT. CDR3 length equals 13 residues. V was pared by 5 bases and J by 4 bases, with 4 bases of the junction left unmatched. CDR3 in DNA: TGTGCCAGCAGTCGTGCAGGGGGCTATGGCTACACCTTC. This codes for CASSRAGGYGYTF.

The genes are TRBV5-4 and TRBJ2-1; 11 nucleotides match TRBD1. The V gene end was trimmed by 4 bases and the J gene end by 8 bases; junction bases not matched to a gene: 8. Germline assignment: CDR1 SGHNT and CDR2 YYREEE (reference sequence). This CDR3 has 15 residues. The DNA for the CDR3 is TGTGCCAGCAGCGAGGGACAGGGGGTTTCGGATGAGCAGTTCTTC. It is translated as CASSEGQGVSDEQFF.

As to this clone: The sample has other DNA sequences that encode this CDR3 too. The V call is TRBV30, the J call TRBJ1-5; D might be TRBD1 (6 bases). V dropped 0 bases and J dropped 0 bases, with 12 bases sitting between them. In germline, CDR1 is GTSNPN, CDR2 SVGIG (reference sequence). CDR3 size: 16 residues. CDR3 nucleotides: TGTGCCTGGAGTGTCTCGACAGGCCATAGCAATCAGCCCCAGCATTTT. Encoded protein: CAWSVSTGHSNQPQHF.

The chain links TRBV27 to TRBJ2-7; the match to TRBD2 covers 13 bases. Trimming at V came to 3 bases and at J to 0 bases, leaving 2 bases not matched to a gene. The CDR3 sequence is 16 residues long. CDR1 and CDR2 (germline): MNHEY, SMNVEV (reference sequence). The CDR3: CASSLGLAGSSYEQYF. The CDR3 DNA follows: TGTGCCAGCAGTTTGGGACTAGCGGGAAGCTCCTACGAGCAGTACTTC.

V and J are TRBV5-4 and TRBJ1-2, with D perhaps TRBD1 (6 bases). The CDR3 is 14 residues long. V lost 3 bases to trimming and J lost 3 bases, with 12 bases between them. Germline assignment: CDR1 SGHNT and CDR2 YYREEE (reference sequence). The CDR3 spells CASSSKTGDYGYTF. The CDR3 DNA sequence: TGTGCCAGCAGCTCTAAGACAGGAGACTATGGCTACACCTTC.

A few counts support this clone. The chain is built from TRBV7-6 and TRBJ2-3; weak D call: TRBD1 (6 bases). The germline V gene encodes CDR1 SGHVS and CDR2 FNYEAQ. The CDR3 extends over 15 amino acids. Deletions cut 3 bases from V and 0 bases from J, with 10 bases between. The CDR3 nucleotides are TGTGCCAGCAGCTTGGGGGCCTTTAGCACAGATACGCAGTATTTT. This codes for CASSLGAFSTDTQYF.

The chain is built from TRBV27 and TRBJ1-2, with D unclear. Germline V gives CDR1 MNHEY, CDR2 SMNVEV (reference sequence). The CDR3 extends over 13 amino acids. V lost 3 bases, J lost 4 bases, and 9 bases lay in between. In nucleotides, the CDR3 is TGTGCCAGCAGTTTCGAGGCCACCTATGGCTACACCTTC. Amino acids: CASSFEATYGYTF.

In its sample, this clone was seen once. The V gene is TRBV7-6, the J gene TRBJ1-4, with 7 bases that match TRBD1. Germline CDR1 and CDR2: SGHVS and FNYEAQ. The CDR3 has 16 amino acids. J was trimmed by 5 bases and V by 1 base; bases with no gene match: 7. The CDR3 nucleotides read TGTGCCAGCAGCTTAGTCCCCATGGACAGGAATGAAAAACTGTTTTTT. The encoded protein is CASSLVPMDRNEKLFF.